The rows below give T cell receptor beta chains drawn from one sample of a study of Graves' ophthalmopathy and Graves' hyperthyroidism. Each CDR3 protein is one row after TCRdb ran MiXCR on the multiplex PCR reads. This sample has 200,000 to 300,000 distinct CDR3 sequences, with 45% to 55% found just once. Sequenced input: peripheral blood. Receptors originate from an adult man with Graves' ophthalmopathy. Both conserved end residues are trimmed from each CDR3.

TRBJ2-5 | TRBV5-6 | ASSLVPSGGETQY
TRBJ2-5 | TRBV10-3 | AISDWVQETQY
TRBJ1-5 | TRBV2 | ASSGTGSSNQPQH
TRBJ1-6 | TRBV7-9 | ASSLDLGLISPLH
TRBJ1-4 | TRBV2 | ASSKEVRGVEKLF
TRBJ1-2 | TRBV7-2 | ASSSAGTTNYGYT
TRBJ1-2 | TRBV12-3/TRBV12-4 | ASSPDEGYGYT
TRBJ1-2 | TRBV12-3/TRBV12-4 | ASSSGTYNGYT
TRBJ2-6 | TRBV7-3 | ASARGTAGANVLT
TRBJ2-7 | TRBV29-1 | SVAPFQGATYEQY
TRBJ1-1 | TRBV7-3 | ASSFGQGGAF
TRBJ1-5 | TRBV6-4 | ASSETGTGAHQPQH
TRBJ1-5 | TRBV4-1 | ASSQVSGQPQH
TRBJ1-5 | TRBV20-1 | SARDSLSQPQH
TRBJ2-7 | TRBV7-6 | ASSFMRGISYEQY
TRBJ2-3 | TRBV24-1 | ATSDRSERAGTDTQY
TRBJ2-7 | TRBV20-1 | SAKVAGALYEQY
TRBJ1-5 | TRBV2 | ASRSGLVQH
TRBJ2-7 | TRBV7-2 | ASSLIPPGQGAGEQY
TRBJ1-2 | TRBV9 | ASSLSPRGQDGYT
TRBJ2-7 | TRBV5-8 | ASSLGQGVWAY
TRBJ1-3 | TRBV5-8 | ASSRSGPMDTIY
TRBJ1-2 | TRBV5-1 | ASIGQGPYGYT
TRBJ1-1 | TRBV6-6 | ASSYSEDSNTEAF
TRBJ2-5 | TRBV6-6 | ASSYAGWETQY
TRBJ2-2 | TRBV6-1 | ASSPRRAGGTGELF
TRBJ2-7 | TRBV4-1 | ASSQPGQGASYEQY
TRBJ2-5 | TRBV15 | ATSRDQGLAGGNTYQETQY
TRBJ1-2 | TRBV6-5 | ASSYSGGSGYT
TRBJ2-5 | TRBV5-1 | ASSLDQETQY
TRBJ2-5 | TRBV12-3/TRBV12-4 | ASSLTGPETQY
TRBJ2-2 | TRBV29-1 | SVRTGVTEELF
TRBJ1-1 | TRBV6-5 | ASSYSGLPEAF
TRBJ2-5 | TRBV5-5 | ASSLEGARMEETQY
TRBJ2-7 | TRBV20-1 | SARDRDFHDEQY
TRBJ1-1 | TRBV7-2 | ASSRQLMNTEAF
TRBJ1-2 | TRBV6-4 | ASSYTFGDGYT
TRBJ2-3 | TRBV2 | ASRGTLSDTQY
TRBJ1-6 | TRBV7-2 | ASSLGTGRHSPLH
TRBJ2-5 | TRBV19 | ASSIATALTSGRTQETQY
TRBJ1-6 | TRBV3-1 | ASSQATDNSPLH
TRBJ1-1 | TRBV6-4 | ASNRGRNTEAF
TRBJ2-7 | TRBV2 | ASGQGLHEQY
TRBJ1-1 | TRBV6-5 | ASQGQGNTEAF
TRBJ1-1 | TRBV10-3 | ATLLGQGFTEAF
TRBJ2-6 | TRBV28 | ASSPFLRGANVLT
TRBJ1-5 | TRBV10-2 | ASKTGLNQPQH
TRBJ2-5 | TRBV2 | ASSPSLLETQY